The clone carrying this T cell receptor (beta chain) showed up just a few times. What it recognizes is unknown. TCRalpha and TCRbeta libraries used 5'RACE with constant-segment primers and UMIs. Each CDR3 protein gets one entry after TCRdb re-called the 5' RACE reads with MiXCR. This table has about 400,000 distinct CDR3 sequences, about an eighth appearing once. This record comes from a study of T-cell memory formation after mild COVID-19. General study findings and limits: Contracting clones from day 15 to 85 showed balanced CD4/CD8; later expanders favored CD4+. For second-wave clones that peaked at day 37, SARS-CoV-2 specificity went unverified.

V was trimmed by 5 bases and J by 7 bases, leaving 17 bases between them. CDR1 SEHNR and CDR2 FQNEAQ come from the germline V gene (reference sequence). This CDR3 contains 14 residues. This sequence joins TRBV7-9 and TRBJ1-1; D possibly corresponds to TRBD1 (6 bases). The sequence was collected from a man younger than 30 who had mild COVID-19 (a few samples of this study predate the infection). Cell type and time point are not known. Sequenced: PBMCs or a T cell subset sorted from them (not recorded which). DNA of the CDR3: TGTGCCAGCAGCGTTGGGGGGGGCGCGGATGAAGCTTTCTTT. This sequence encodes CASSVGGGADEAFF.